This T cell receptor (beta chain) derives from a study of beta chain features in type 1 diabetes. Overall study findings and caveats: Relative to healthy donors, patients appeared to have naive, central memory and Treg TCRB repertoires that were more similar. Moderate yet significant TCRB CDR3 shortening was seen in Type 1 diabetes patients in all four CD4+ subsets.

cDNA synthesis used the whole RNA isolate, giving expressed TCRB sequences. Sequencing used immunoSEQ multiplex PCR; TCRdb keeps in-frame clones, though not all of them. This sample has about 370,000 clones, with 9.6% found just once. As concerns this clone: Its cognate antigen is unknown.

Input material: central memory CD4+ T cells from blood. The TCR was taken from a man under 40 with type 1 diabetes.

Here the CDR3 reads CASSLGAGQNTEAFF. The CDR3 DNA follows: TGTGCCAGCAGCTTGGGGGCGGGACAGAACACTGAAGCTTTCTTT. The rearrangement uses TRBV7-2 and TRBJ1-1; D may be TRBD1 (6 bases). CDR1 is SGHTA and CDR2 is FQGNSA in the germline V gene. The germline V and J ends were trimmed by 3 bases and 1 base, with 12 bases remaining between them. This CDR3 is built from 15 residues.